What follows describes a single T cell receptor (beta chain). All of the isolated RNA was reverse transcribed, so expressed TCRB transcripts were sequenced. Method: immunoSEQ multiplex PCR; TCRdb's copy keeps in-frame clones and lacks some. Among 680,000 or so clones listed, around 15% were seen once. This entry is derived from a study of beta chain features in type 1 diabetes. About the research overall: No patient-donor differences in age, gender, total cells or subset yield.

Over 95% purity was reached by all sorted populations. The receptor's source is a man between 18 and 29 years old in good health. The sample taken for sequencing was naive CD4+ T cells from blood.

The CDR3 spells CASSPSVMNTEAFF. The CDR3 DNA sequence: TGCGCCAGCAGCCCTTCGGTCATGAACACTGAAGCTTTCTTT. The V and J genes are TRBV5-1 and TRBJ1-1; no firm D call. CDR1 is SGHRS, CDR2 YFSETQ, per germline. Deletions cut 4 bases from V and 0 bases from J, with 10 bases between. This CDR3 has 14 amino acids.